The 5 T cell receptor beta chains presented below share a single source sample, sequenced in a study of blood T cells in healthy people across ages. Using a J-beta primer mix together with a sample-barcoded 5' primer, a second PCR was run for about 7 to 12 cycles. Each CDR3 protein is one row after TCRdb ran MiXCR on the 5' RACE reads. The sample has 550,000 to 800,000 distinct CDR3 sequences, around 21% seen once. Sequencing was performed on blood. The receptor source for this set is a man between 70 and 80 years old in good health.

This clonotype was seen only a few times. The chain links TRBV28 to TRBJ2-5, with TRBD1 as a possible D gene (6 bases). Per germline, CDR1 MDHEN and CDR2 SYDVKM. V lost 11 bases to trimming and J lost 2 bases, with 18 bases between them. There are 14 residues in the CDR3. The chain's CDR3 is CAVTGHQKQETQYF. In DNA form, the CDR3 reads TGTGCCGTCACGGGACACCAAAAACAAGAGACCCAGTACTTC. The complete variable domain, with remaining parts taken from reference TRBV28 and TRBJ2-5, reads DVKVTQSSRYLVKRTGEKVFLECVQDMDHENMFWYRQDPGLGLRLIYFSYDVKMKEKGDIPEGYSVSREKKERFSLILESASTNQTSMYLCAVTGHQKQETQYFGPGTRLLVL.

This clonotype was seen only once. The V gene is TRBV4-2, the J gene TRBJ1-2; 7 bases are a match to TRBD1. Looked up from germline, CDR1 is LGHNA and CDR2 is YNFKEQ. The length of the CDR3 is 15 residues. V was pared by 1 base and J by 8 bases, with 10 bases of the junction left unmatched. CDR3 in DNA: TGTGCCAGCAGCCAAGGCACAGGGGATATAGAGGGCTACACCTTC. This translates into CASSQGTGDIEGYTF.

About this clonotype itself: Germline is not matched at one junction end, which may reflect a read error. The chain recombines TRBV7-2 with TRBJ2-5; 7 bases are shared with TRBD1. CDR1 is SGHTA and CDR2 is FQGNSA in the germline V gene. The CDR3 is 12 residues long. The CDR3 sequence: CASSQSDRVGSF. The CDR3 nucleotides read TGTGCCAGCAGCCAATCAGACAGGGTGGGAAGCTTC.

The rearrangement links TRBV16 to TRBJ1-3; possibly TRBD1 for D (6 bases). Per germline, CDR1 KGHSY and CDR2 FQNENV. This CDR3 is built from 15 residues. Trimming cost V 4 bases and J 3 bases, with 13 bases left between them. The CDR3 DNA sequence: TGTGCCAGCAGCCGGATGACAGGACATGGAAACACCATATATTTT. Translation gives CASSRMTGHGNTIYF.

The sample holds a few counts of this clonotype. The chain links TRBV2 to TRBJ2-1; tentative D call: TRBD2 (6 bases). Trimming removed 4 bases from V and 5 bases from J, with 12 bases in between. The CDR3 is 14 amino acids. Germline CDR1 reads SNHLY; CDR2 reads FYNNEI. CDR3 in DNA: TGTGCCAGCAGTGGGGACTCAACGAACAATGAGCAGTTCTTC. Residues: CASSGDSTNNEQFF.